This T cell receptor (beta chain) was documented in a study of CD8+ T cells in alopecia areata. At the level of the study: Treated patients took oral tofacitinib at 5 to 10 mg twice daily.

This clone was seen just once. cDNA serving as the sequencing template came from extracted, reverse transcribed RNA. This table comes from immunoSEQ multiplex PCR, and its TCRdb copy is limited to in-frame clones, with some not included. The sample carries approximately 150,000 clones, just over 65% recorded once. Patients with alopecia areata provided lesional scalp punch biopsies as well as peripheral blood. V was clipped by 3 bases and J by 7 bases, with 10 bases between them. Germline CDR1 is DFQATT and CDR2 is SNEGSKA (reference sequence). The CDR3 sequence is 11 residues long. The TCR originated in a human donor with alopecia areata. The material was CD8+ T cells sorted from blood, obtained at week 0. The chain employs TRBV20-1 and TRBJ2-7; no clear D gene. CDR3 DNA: TGCAGTGCTAGTGACGGATGGGAGCAGTACTTC. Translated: CSASDGWEQYF.